A selection of T cell receptor beta chains follows, all from one sample in a study of Ad26.COV2.S vaccination and SARS-CoV-2 variants. This table comes from immunoSEQ multiplex PCR, and its TCRdb copy is limited to in-frame clones, with some not included. The table shows about 350,000 clones, with 70% to 90% occurring only once. This specimen consisted of peripheral blood, obtained in a trial of Ad26.COV2.S vaccine versus placebo. The receptors originated from a person between 18 and 59 years old who received the Ad26.COV2.S COVID-19 vaccine or a placebo. The CDR3 runs from the conserved cysteine through the conserved F or W. D genes are given only for firm matches. The size of a clone is reported for some rows only, either as once, few or many, or as a class for expanded clones.

d_gene: NA; v_gene: TRBV7-9; j_gene: TRBJ2-7; abundance: NA; len: 14; CDR3nt: TGTGCCAGCAGCCCCCCGAAGGTCCCCTACGAGCAGTACTTC; CDR3aa: CASSPPKVPYEQYF
d_gene: NA; v_gene: TRBV11-2; j_gene: TRBJ1-4; abundance: few; len: 15; CDR3nt: TGTGCCAGCAGCTTTTTACCGGGGTATAGTGAAAAACTGTTTTTT; CDR3aa: CASSFLPGYSEKLFF
d_gene: NA; v_gene: TRBV15; j_gene: TRBJ1-5; abundance: NA; len: 16; CDR3nt: TGTGCCACCAGCATACGGGACGGAGGGGGCAATCAGCCCCAGCATTTT; CDR3aa: CATSIRDGGGNQPQHF
d_gene: TRBD2; v_gene: TRBV4-1; j_gene: TRBJ2-3; abundance: NA; len: 15; CDR3nt: TGCGCCAGCAGCCAAGGGGGGACTAACACAGATACGCAGTATTTT; CDR3aa: CASSQGGTNTDTQYF
d_gene: NA; v_gene: TRBV18; j_gene: TRBJ1-1; abundance: few; len: 14; CDR3nt: TGTGCCAGCTCACCACCGGAGGGAAACACTGAAGCTTTCTTT; CDR3aa: CASSPPEGNTEAFF
d_gene: TRBD2; v_gene: TRBV5-4; j_gene: TRBJ2-2; abundance: NA; len: 14; CDR3nt: TGTGCCGCCGGGACTATGACGAACACCGGGGAGCTGTTTTTT; CDR3aa: CAAGTMTNTGELFF
d_gene: NA; v_gene: TRBV12-3/TRBV12-4; j_gene: TRBJ2-5; abundance: NA; len: 13; CDR3nt: TGTGCCAGCAGTTTACCTTTGGGAGAGACCCAGTACTTC; CDR3aa: CASSLPLGETQYF
d_gene: NA; v_gene: TRBV6-2/TRBV6-3; j_gene: TRBJ2-1; abundance: NA; len: 18; CDR3nt: TGTGCCAGCAGTTACTCGAAGGTGGGCTTGTCTTCCTACAATGAGCAGTTCTTC; CDR3aa: CASSYSKVGLSSYNEQFF
d_gene: TRBD1; v_gene: TRBV4-3; j_gene: TRBJ1-2; abundance: once; len: 16; CDR3nt: TGCGCCAGCAGCCAAGGGGGGGGACAGGGGCGGTCTGGCTACACCTTC; CDR3aa: CASSQGGGQGRSGYTF
d_gene: NA; v_gene: TRBV7-9; j_gene: TRBJ2-7; abundance: NA; len: 14; CDR3nt: TGTGCCAGCAGCCGCGTCGATGGGACCTACGAGCAGTACTTC; CDR3aa: CASSRVDGTYEQYF
d_gene: NA; v_gene: TRBV5-1; j_gene: TRBJ2-5; abundance: NA; len: 14; CDR3nt: TGCGCCAGCAGCCCGAAGGACGGGGCGGAGACCCAGTACTTC; CDR3aa: CASSPKDGAETQYF
d_gene: TRBD1; v_gene: TRBV19; j_gene: TRBJ1-2; abundance: few; len: 14; CDR3nt: TGTGCCAGTAGTTTTCTGACAGGGGGCCTTGGCTACACCTTC; CDR3aa: CASSFLTGGLGYTF
d_gene: TRBD1; v_gene: TRBV30; j_gene: TRBJ1-4; abundance: NA; len: 14; CDR3nt: TGTGCCTGGAGTGGAAGACAGGGGGCGGGGAAACTGTTTTTT; CDR3aa: CAWSGRQGAGKLFF
d_gene: NA; v_gene: TRBV7-9; j_gene: TRBJ1-1; abundance: NA; len: 15; CDR3nt: TGTGCCAGCAGCTTAGCGGGCAGTAGAAACACTGAAGCTTTCTTT; CDR3aa: CASSLAGSRNTEAFF
d_gene: TRBD1; v_gene: TRBV18; j_gene: TRBJ2-7; abundance: NA; len: 16; CDR3nt: TGTGCCAGCTCACGCCAGCGTACAGGGGACCCCTACGAGCAGTACTTC; CDR3aa: CASSRQRTGDPYEQYF
d_gene: NA; v_gene: TRBV18; j_gene: TRBJ1-5; abundance: NA; len: 16; CDR3nt: TGTGCCAGCTCACCACCGGGGGTGGGGGAGAATCAGCCCCAGCATTTT; CDR3aa: CASSPPGVGENQPQHF
d_gene: TRBD1; v_gene: TRBV5-1; j_gene: TRBJ1-4; abundance: NA; len: 14; CDR3nt: TGCGCCAGCAGCCTGTCACAGGGGCGAGAAAAACTGTTTTTT; CDR3aa: CASSLSQGREKLFF
d_gene: NA; v_gene: TRBV5-1; j_gene: TRBJ2-7; abundance: NA; len: 15; CDR3nt: TGCGCCAGCAGCTTGGTGGCGGGAAGCTCCTACGAGCAGTACTTC; CDR3aa: CASSLVAGSSYEQYF
d_gene: NA; v_gene: TRBV4-3; j_gene: TRBJ1-6; abundance: NA; len: 15; CDR3nt: TGCGCCAGCAGCCAAAGGACCTCTCGTGATTCACCCCTCCACTTT; CDR3aa: CASSQRTSRDSPLHF
d_gene: TRBD2; v_gene: TRBV5-4; j_gene: TRBJ2-7; abundance: NA; len: 15; CDR3nt: TGTGCCAGCAGCTTGGGCGGGACTACCTACTACGAGCAGTACTTC; CDR3aa: CASSLGGTTYYEQYF
d_gene: TRBD1; v_gene: TRBV6-2/TRBV6-3; j_gene: TRBJ2-1; abundance: NA; len: 15; CDR3nt: TGTGCCAGCAGTTGGATCGACAGGGGGCTCGATGAGCAGTTCTTC; CDR3aa: CASSWIDRGLDEQFF
d_gene: NA; v_gene: TRBV9; j_gene: TRBJ1-1; abundance: NA; len: 14; CDR3nt: TGTGCCAGCAGCCCCCTAGGGGGAACCAGTGTCGCTTTCTTT; CDR3aa: CASSPLGGTSVAFF
d_gene: TRBD1; v_gene: TRBV18; j_gene: TRBJ2-7; abundance: NA; len: 16; CDR3nt: TGTGCCAGCTCCCACCCCGGACAGGGGGTATCCTACGAGCAGTACTTC; CDR3aa: CASSHPGQGVSYEQYF
d_gene: NA; v_gene: TRBV21-1; j_gene: TRBJ1-5; abundance: NA; len: 14; CDR3nt: TGTGCCAGTTCGACAGGCATAGCGAATCAGCCCCAGCATTTT; CDR3aa: CASSTGIANQPQHF
d_gene: NA; v_gene: TRBV10-2; j_gene: TRBJ1-2; abundance: NA; len: 15; CDR3nt: TGCGCCAGCAGTGAGTACGGATTTTCGCAGGATGGCTACACCTTC; CDR3aa: CASSEYGFSQDGYTF
d_gene: TRBD2; v_gene: TRBV7-8; j_gene: TRBJ2-7; abundance: NA; len: 16; CDR3nt: TGTGCCAGCAGCTTAGTAAGACTAGCGGGGTCCTACGAGCAGTACTTC; CDR3aa: CASSLVRLAGSYEQYF
d_gene: NA; v_gene: TRBV13; j_gene: TRBJ2-7; abundance: NA; len: 15; CDR3nt: TGTGCCAGCAGCCTAAAACACTGGGGATCCTACGAGCAGTACTTC; CDR3aa: CASSLKHWGSYEQYF
d_gene: TRBD1; v_gene: TRBV28; j_gene: TRBJ1-5; abundance: few; len: 16; CDR3nt: TGTGCCAGCAGTAATACCGGGACAGGGACCTATCAGCCCCAGCATTTT; CDR3aa: CASSNTGTGTYQPQHF
d_gene: NA; v_gene: TRBV5-1; j_gene: TRBJ2-5; abundance: NA; len: 14; CDR3nt: TGCGCCAGCAGCTTAGACTCCGGGCGAGAGACCCAGTACTTC; CDR3aa: CASSLDSGRETQYF
d_gene: NA; v_gene: TRBV27; j_gene: TRBJ1-2; abundance: NA; len: 15; CDR3nt: TGTGCCAGCAGTTTATCCCCTCGAGGCGCCTATGGCTACACCTTC; CDR3aa: CASSLSPRGAYGYTF
d_gene: TRBD1; v_gene: TRBV6-5; j_gene: TRBJ2-2; abundance: NA; len: 14; CDR3nt: TGTGCCAGCAGCAGACAGGGGGGGGACGGGGAGCTGTTTTTT; CDR3aa: CASSRQGGDGELFF
d_gene: NA; v_gene: TRBV19; j_gene: TRBJ2-7; abundance: NA; len: 16; CDR3nt: TGTGCCAGCCCCTATAGTGGAGGGTCGGTAGCCTACGAGCAGTACTTC; CDR3aa: CASPYSGGSVAYEQYF
d_gene: TRBD2; v_gene: TRBV7-2; j_gene: TRBJ2-1; abundance: NA; len: 15; CDR3nt: TGTGCCAGCAGCTTTAGCGGGGGGGTATACAATGAGCAGTTCTTC; CDR3aa: CASSFSGGVYNEQFF
d_gene: TRBD1; v_gene: TRBV5-4; j_gene: TRBJ2-1; abundance: NA; len: 14; CDR3nt: TGTGCCAGCGAAGCAGGACAGGGCATGAATGAGCAGTTCTTC; CDR3aa: CASEAGQGMNEQFF
d_gene: NA; v_gene: TRBV7-9; j_gene: TRBJ1-5; abundance: NA; len: 13; CDR3nt: TGTGCCAGCAGCTTATTATCCGATCAGCCCCAGCATTTT; CDR3aa: CASSLLSDQPQHF
d_gene: TRBD1; v_gene: TRBV29-1; j_gene: TRBJ2-3; abundance: NA; len: 15; CDR3nt: TGCAGCGTTGAGGGACAGGGTTTCCCCGGGAATACGCAGTATTTT; CDR3aa: CSVEGQGFPGNTQYF
d_gene: TRBD1; v_gene: TRBV19; j_gene: TRBJ2-7; abundance: NA; len: 14; CDR3nt: TGTGCCAGTAGTATCTGGGACAGATCCTACGAGCAGTACTTC; CDR3aa: CASSIWDRSYEQYF
d_gene: TRBD2; v_gene: TRBV9; j_gene: TRBJ2-1; abundance: NA; len: 19; CDR3nt: TGTGCCAGCAGCGTAGGAACTAGCGGGAGGACCCATCCGAATAATGAGCAGTTCTTC; CDR3aa: CASSVGTSGRTHPNNEQFF
d_gene: NA; v_gene: TRBV10-3; j_gene: TRBJ1-2; abundance: NA; len: 13; CDR3nt: TGTGCCATCAGTGAGCAGACGGCCGATGGCTACACCTTC; CDR3aa: CAISEQTADGYTF
d_gene: NA; v_gene: TRBV6-5; j_gene: TRBJ1-3; abundance: NA; len: 13; CDR3nt: TGTGCCACCTCTAGAAGCTCTGGAAACACCATATATTTT; CDR3aa: CATSRSSGNTIYF
d_gene: NA; v_gene: TRBV19; j_gene: TRBJ1-5; abundance: NA; len: 16; CDR3nt: TGTGCCAGTAGTAAGTCACTCGATAGTACCCCTCAGCCCCAGCATTTT; CDR3aa: CASSKSLDSTPQPQHF
d_gene: NA; v_gene: TRBV28; j_gene: TRBJ2-5; abundance: NA; len: 16; CDR3nt: TGTGCCAGCAGTTTTTCAGGGGTCGGTAGCCAAGAGACCCAGTACTTC; CDR3aa: CASSFSGVGSQETQYF
d_gene: TRBD2; v_gene: TRBV5-1; j_gene: TRBJ2-7; abundance: NA; len: 16; CDR3nt: TGCGCCAGCAGTCCCCCGCTAGCGGGAGGGCCGGAAGAGCAGTACTTC; CDR3aa: CASSPPLAGGPEEQYF
d_gene: NA; v_gene: TRBV5-4; j_gene: TRBJ2-5; abundance: NA; len: 15; CDR3nt: TGTGCCAGCAGCTTGGGAGGGCGCGGATTAGAGACCCAGTACTTC; CDR3aa: CASSLGGRGLETQYF
d_gene: NA; v_gene: TRBV11-2; j_gene: TRBJ2-7; abundance: NA; len: 15; CDR3nt: TGTGCCAGCAGCTCCCCGGGCCCAGCGGTCTACGAGCAGTACTTC; CDR3aa: CASSSPGPAVYEQYF
d_gene: NA; v_gene: TRBV18; j_gene: TRBJ2-5; abundance: few; len: 13; CDR3nt: TGTGCCAGCTCTCTAGGTTTGGTCGAGACCCAGTACTTC; CDR3aa: CASSLGLVETQYF